These 14 T cell receptor beta chains came from one sample sequenced in a study of T-cell reconstitution after alpha-beta-depleted transplantation in children. Unique molecular identifiers were used in preparing the TCRbeta library. One entry per CDR3 protein, called by TCRdb with MiXCR from the PCR reads. The repertoire includes about 830,000 distinct CDR3 sequences, roughly 15% of them detected once, and approximately 5% sits in the top ten. Here the sequenced sample was PBMCs, mostly from graft donor cells, taken 360 days after TCRalphabeta/CD19-depleted stem cell transplant. These receptors were collected from a male patient younger than 18 who had a stem cell transplant for acute lymphoblastic leukemia, so the T cells may come from the graft donor.

The chain employs TRBV24-1 and TRBJ1-5; D is uncertain. This CDR3 has 10 residues. Between the trimmed V and J ends, which lost 6 bases and 5 bases, there was a span of 1 base. In germline, CDR1 is KGHDR, CDR2 SFDVKD. Here the CDR3 DNA reads TGTGCCACCAGTTATCAGCCCCAGCATTTT. Its translation is CATSYQPQHF.

This clonotype was found a few times. The chain links TRBV29-1 to TRBJ2-3, with D hard to call. V was shortened by 7 bases and J by 4 bases, with 18 bases between the two germline ends. The CDR3 length is 14 residues. The V gene's germline CDR1 is SQVTM and CDR2 ANQGSEA. DNA for the CDR3: TGCAGCGCTGTCCCACCTACAGCGTCAGATACGCAGTATTTT. Its translation is CSAVPPTASDTQYF.

This clonotype was counted only a few times. The rearrangement links TRBV29-1 to TRBJ2-5; 7 bases are a match to TRBD1. The V and J ends lost 6 bases and 4 bases, in that order; junction bases with no gene match: 11. This CDR3 has 14 amino acids. Germline CDR1 is SQVTM and CDR2 is ANQGSEA. CDR3 nucleotides: TGCAGCGTGGCTGGGACAGACCTCCCAGAGACCCAGTACTTC. This sequence encodes CSVAGTDLPETQYF. Variable domain in full (rest from reference TRBV29-1 and TRBJ2-5): SAVISQKPSRDICQRGTSLTIQCQVDSQVTMMFWYRQQPGQSLTLIATANQGSEATYESGFVIDKFPISRPNLTFSTLTVSNMSPEDSSIYLCSVAGTDLPETQYFGPGTRLLVL.

This clonotype was counted between two and nine times. The J gene is TRBJ2-1, the V gene TRBV27; the match to TRBD2 covers 12 bases. The CDR3 has 17 residues. Germline V gives CDR1 MNHEY, CDR2 SMNVEV (reference sequence). Trimming cost V 6 bases and J 4 bases; bases outside gene matches: 10. The CDR3 loop is CASSSQTSGSAYNEQFF. CDR3 in DNA: TGTGCCAGCAGCTCCCAGACTAGCGGGAGTGCTTACAATGAGCAGTTCTTC.

The V gene is TRBV20-1, the J gene TRBJ2-5, with D unresolved. This CDR3 is built from 14 residues. V lost 0 bases and J lost 5, with 13 bases in between. The germline gives CDR1 DFQATT, CDR2 SNEGSKA (reference sequence). The CDR3 bases are TGCAGTGCTAGAGAAAGGCCTGTTAGGGAGACCCAGTACTTC. This encodes CSARERPVRETQYF.

The chain links TRBV2 to TRBJ2-1; D not certain. Between the trimmed V and J ends, which lost 8 bases and 0 bases, there was a span of 8 bases. The V gene's germline CDR1 is SNHLY and CDR2 FYNNEI. The CDR3 loop spans 13 amino acids. CDR3 bases: TGTGCCAGCCTAACCATCTCCTACAATGAGCAGTTCTTC. Encoded protein: CASLTISYNEQFF.

In this sample, this clonotype turned up a few times. The chain uses TRBV3-1 and TRBJ2-7, with D perhaps matching TRBD1 (5 bases). The V end was cut by 4 bases, the J end by 3 bases, with 16 bases between. Germline assignment: CDR1 LGHDT and CDR2 YNNKEL (reference sequence). The CDR3 extends over 15 amino acids. The DNA of the CDR3 is TGTGCCAGCAGCCCTAATCAGGGTTGGGACTACGAGCAGTACTTC. This translates into CASSPNQGWDYEQYF.

The rearrangement links TRBV20-1 to TRBJ1-6; D ambiguous. Germline values: CDR1 DFQATT, CDR2 SNEGSKA (reference sequence). V shed 3 bases and J shed 14 bases, with 8 bases lying between them. The CDR3 has 10 residues. CDR3 sequence: CSASHWSLHF. DNA of the CDR3: TGCAGTGCTAGTCATTGGTCCCTCCACTTT.

This clonotype was counted once. The chain's CDR3 is CASSSTGPTNEKLFF. For the CDR3, the DNA is TGTGCCAGCAGTTCGACAGGGCCAACTAATGAAAAACTGTTTTTT. This chain links TRBV12-3 or TRBV12-4 with TRBJ1-4; 7 bases are a match to TRBD1. Losses at the gene ends were 4 bases for V and 0 bases for J; bases not matched to a gene: 2. The CDR3 runs 15 residues.

This clonotype was seen many times. The rearrangement uses TRBV27 and TRBJ1-2, with D perhaps matching TRBD1 (5 bases). V gave up 2 bases and J gave up 4 bases, with 8 bases separating them. Germline CDR1 and CDR2: MNHEY and SMNVEV (reference sequence). The CDR3 consists of 13 residues. CDR3 nucleotides: TGTGCCAGCAGTTTAGGGGCAGCCTATGGCTACACCTTC. The encoded protein is CASSLGAAYGYTF.

The chain joins TRBV7-9 to TRBJ2-7, with D uncertain. Trimming removed 3 bases from V and 4 bases from J, with 25 bases in between. This CDR3 is 18 amino acids long. Germline V gene sequence: CDR1 SEHNR, CDR2 FQNEAQ (reference sequence). CDR3 region: CASSFNYLAGPIKYEQYF. CDR3 coding DNA: TGTGCCAGCAGCTTTAATTACTTAGCCGGACCTATTAAGTACGAGCAGTACTTC.

This clonotype appeared once. This may arise from a read error, as a much more abundant clone is one base away. The chain couples TRBV12-3 or TRBV12-4 to TRBJ1-3; D might be TRBD1 (5 bases). This CDR3 is 15 amino acids long. The CDR3 protein is CASSLWGGPGNTINF. The CDR3 nucleotides are TGTGCCAGCAGTTTATGGGGGGGTCCAGGAAACACCATAAATTTT.

This clonotype was counted between two and nine times. The J gene is TRBJ2-1, the V gene TRBV4-1; D unresolved. Germline lookup yields CDR1 MGHRA and CDR2 YSYEKL. The CDR3 loop spans 15 amino acids. V shed 2 bases and J shed 4 bases, with 12 bases lying between them. The CDR3 here is CASSQPPDGYNEQFF. Written as DNA, the CDR3 is TGCGCCAGCAGCCAACCCCCGGACGGTTACAATGAGCAGTTCTTC.

This chain links TRBV27 with TRBJ2-7; TRBD1 aligns across 9 bases. From germline, CDR1 is MNHEY and CDR2 SMNVEV (reference sequence). The CDR3 extends over 17 amino acids. The V gene end was trimmed by 2 bases and the J gene end by 3 bases; junction bases not matched to a gene: 11. The CDR3 DNA is TGTGCCAGCAGTTTACGGACAGGGGTGCGTACCAGCTACGAGCAGTACTTC. Residues: CASSLRTGVRTSYEQYF.